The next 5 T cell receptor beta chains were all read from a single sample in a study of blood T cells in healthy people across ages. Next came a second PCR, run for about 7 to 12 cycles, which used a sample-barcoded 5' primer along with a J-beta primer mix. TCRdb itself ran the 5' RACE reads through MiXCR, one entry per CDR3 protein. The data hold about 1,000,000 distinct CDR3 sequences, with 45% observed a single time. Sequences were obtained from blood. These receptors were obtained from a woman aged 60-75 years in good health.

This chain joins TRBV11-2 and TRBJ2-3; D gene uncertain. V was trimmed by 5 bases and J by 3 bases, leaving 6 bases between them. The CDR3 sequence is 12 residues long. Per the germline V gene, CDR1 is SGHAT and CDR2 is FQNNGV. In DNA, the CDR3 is TGTGCCAGCAGCCCCCAGACAGATACGCAGTATTTT. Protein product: CASSPQTDTQYF. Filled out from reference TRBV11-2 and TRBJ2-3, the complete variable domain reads EAGVAQSPRYKIIEKRQSVAFWCNPISGHATLYWYQQILGQGPKLLIQFQNNGVVDDSQLPKDRFSAERLKGVDSTLKIQPAKLEDSAVYLCASSPQTDTQYFGPGTRLTVL.

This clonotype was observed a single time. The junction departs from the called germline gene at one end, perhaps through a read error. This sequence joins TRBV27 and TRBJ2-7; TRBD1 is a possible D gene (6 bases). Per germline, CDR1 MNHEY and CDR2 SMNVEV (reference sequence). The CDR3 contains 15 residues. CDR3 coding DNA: TGTGCCAGCAAACAGGGTGGGGCCAGCTCCCACGAGCAGTACTTC. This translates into CASKQGGASSHEQYF.

The CDR3 sequence is CASSPRGAGGLDEQFF. DNA for the CDR3: TGTGCCAGCAGCCCGCGCGGAGCGGGAGGCCTCGATGAGCAGTTCTTC. The gene calls are TRBV7-2 and TRBJ2-1, with 9 bases identical to TRBD2. CDR1 is SGHTA, CDR2 FQGNSA, per germline. This CDR3 has 16 amino acids. The J segment lost 8 bases and the V segment lost 5 bases, leaving 13 bases of the junction unmatched.

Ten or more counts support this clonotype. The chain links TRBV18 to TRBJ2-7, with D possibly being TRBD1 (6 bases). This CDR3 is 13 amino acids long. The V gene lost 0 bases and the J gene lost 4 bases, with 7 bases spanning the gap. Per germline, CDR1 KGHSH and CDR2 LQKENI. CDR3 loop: CASSPPGAYEQYF. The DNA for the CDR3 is TGTGCCAGCTCACCACCGGGGGCATACGAGCAGTACTTC.

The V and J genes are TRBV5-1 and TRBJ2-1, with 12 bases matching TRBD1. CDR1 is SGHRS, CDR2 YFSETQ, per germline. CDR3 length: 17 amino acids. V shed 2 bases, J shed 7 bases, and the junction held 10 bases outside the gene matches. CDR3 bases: TGCGCCAGCAGCTTATGGCCCGGGACAGGGGGCTTGAATGAGCAGTTCTTC. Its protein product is CASSLWPGTGGLNEQFF.